The clone carrying this T cell receptor gamma chain is deemed medium-sized. These data originate in a study of gamma delta lymphoproliferative disorders and STAT genes. TCRdb applied CATT to the multiplex PCR reads for clone calling. In the table there are around 1,100 gamma-chain clones, under 25% of which are singletons. PBMCs from patients and controls supplied the genomic DNA for sequencing. Germline V gene lookup returns CDR1 EGSNGY and CDR2 YDSYNSKV. With V trimmed by 3 bases and J by 2 bases, 3 bases remained unmatched. The CDR3 runs to 14 residues. The TCR was taken from a human donor in good health. Sequenced sample: blood. J is TRGJP1 and V is TRGV2. TCRdb gives no J gene; it was assigned here by matching the DNA to germline. CDR3 in amino acids: CATWDSTTGWFKIF. The CDR3 nucleotides read TGTGCCACCTGGGACTCCACCACTGGTTGGTTCAAGATATTT.